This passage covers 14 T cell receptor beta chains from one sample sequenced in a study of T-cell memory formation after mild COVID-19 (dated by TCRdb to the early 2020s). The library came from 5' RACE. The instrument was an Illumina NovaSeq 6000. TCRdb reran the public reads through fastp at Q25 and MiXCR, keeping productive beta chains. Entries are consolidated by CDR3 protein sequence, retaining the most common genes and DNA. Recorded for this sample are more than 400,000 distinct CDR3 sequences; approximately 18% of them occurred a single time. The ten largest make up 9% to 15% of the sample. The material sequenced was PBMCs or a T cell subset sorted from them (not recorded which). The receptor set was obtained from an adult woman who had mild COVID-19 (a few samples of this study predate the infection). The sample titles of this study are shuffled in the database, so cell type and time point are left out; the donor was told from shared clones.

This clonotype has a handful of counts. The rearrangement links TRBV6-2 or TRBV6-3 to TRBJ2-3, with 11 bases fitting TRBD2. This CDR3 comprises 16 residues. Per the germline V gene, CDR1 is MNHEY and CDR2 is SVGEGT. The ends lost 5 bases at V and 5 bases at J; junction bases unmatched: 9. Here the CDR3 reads CASSKNSGGAKDTQYF. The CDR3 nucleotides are TGTGCCAGCAGTAAAAATAGCGGGGGGGCCAAAGATACGCAGTATTTT.

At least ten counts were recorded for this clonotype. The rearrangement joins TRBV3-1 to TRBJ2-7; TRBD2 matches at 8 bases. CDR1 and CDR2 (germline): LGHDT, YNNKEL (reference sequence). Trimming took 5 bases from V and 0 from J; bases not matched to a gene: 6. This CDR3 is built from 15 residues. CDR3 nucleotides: TGTGCCAGCAGCAGGGGGACTAGTCTCTCCTACGAGCAGTACTTC. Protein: CASSRGTSLSYEQYF.

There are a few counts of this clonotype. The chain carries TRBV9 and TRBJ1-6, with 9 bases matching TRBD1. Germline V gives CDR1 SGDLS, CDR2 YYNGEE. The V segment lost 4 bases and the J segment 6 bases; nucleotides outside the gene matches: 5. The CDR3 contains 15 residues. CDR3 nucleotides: TGTGCCAGCAGCCCCCGGGACAGGGCTAATTCACCCCTCCACTTT. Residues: CASSPRDRANSPLHF.

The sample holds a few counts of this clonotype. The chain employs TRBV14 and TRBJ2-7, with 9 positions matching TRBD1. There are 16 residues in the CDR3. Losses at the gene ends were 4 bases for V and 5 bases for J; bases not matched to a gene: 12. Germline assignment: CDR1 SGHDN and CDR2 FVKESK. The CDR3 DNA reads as TGTGCCAGCAGCCCCCCTCCCGGGACAGGGAGGCACGAGCAGTACTTC. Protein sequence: CASSPPPGTGRHEQYF.

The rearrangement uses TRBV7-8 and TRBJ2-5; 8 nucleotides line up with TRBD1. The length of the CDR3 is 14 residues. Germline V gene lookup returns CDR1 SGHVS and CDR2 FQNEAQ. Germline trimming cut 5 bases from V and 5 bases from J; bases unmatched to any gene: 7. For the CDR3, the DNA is TGTGCCAGCAGCCCCCGGACAGGGTGGGAGACCCAGTACTTC. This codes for CASSPRTGWETQYF.

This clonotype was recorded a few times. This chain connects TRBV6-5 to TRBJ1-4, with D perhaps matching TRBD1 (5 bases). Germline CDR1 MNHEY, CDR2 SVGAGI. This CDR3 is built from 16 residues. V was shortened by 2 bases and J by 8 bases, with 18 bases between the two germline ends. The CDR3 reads CASSYRTQGDGEKLFF. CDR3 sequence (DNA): TGTGCCAGCAGTTACCGAACCCAGGGTGACGGAGAAAAACTGTTTTTT.

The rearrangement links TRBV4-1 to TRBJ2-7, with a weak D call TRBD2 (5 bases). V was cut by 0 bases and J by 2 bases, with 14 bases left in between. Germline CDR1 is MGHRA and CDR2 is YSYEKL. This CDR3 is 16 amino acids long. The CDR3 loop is CASSQDMGGLAYEQYF. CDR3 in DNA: TGCGCCAGCAGCCAAGATATGGGCGGGCTGGCCTACGAGCAGTACTTC.

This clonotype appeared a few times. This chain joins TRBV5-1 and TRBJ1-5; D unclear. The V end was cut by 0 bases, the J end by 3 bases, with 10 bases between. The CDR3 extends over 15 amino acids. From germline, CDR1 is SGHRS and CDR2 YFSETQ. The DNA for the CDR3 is TGCGCCAGCAGCTTGGCCGGGAAGCCCAATCAGCCCCAGCATTTT. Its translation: CASSLAGKPNQPQHF.

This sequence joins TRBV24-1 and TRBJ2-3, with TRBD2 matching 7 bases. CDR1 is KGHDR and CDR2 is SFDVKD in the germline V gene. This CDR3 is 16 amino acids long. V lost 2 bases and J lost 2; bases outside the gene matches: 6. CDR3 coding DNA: TGTGCCACCAGTGATTCTCAAGCGGGAACCACAGATACGCAGTATTTT. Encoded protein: CATSDSQAGTTDTQYF.

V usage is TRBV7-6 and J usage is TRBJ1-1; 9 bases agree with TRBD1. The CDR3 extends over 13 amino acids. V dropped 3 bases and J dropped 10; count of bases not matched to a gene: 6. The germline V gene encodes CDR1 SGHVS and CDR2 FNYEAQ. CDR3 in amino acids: CASSFGTGTGAFF. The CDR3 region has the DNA TGTGCCAGCAGCTTTGGGACAGGGACCGGAGCTTTCTTT.

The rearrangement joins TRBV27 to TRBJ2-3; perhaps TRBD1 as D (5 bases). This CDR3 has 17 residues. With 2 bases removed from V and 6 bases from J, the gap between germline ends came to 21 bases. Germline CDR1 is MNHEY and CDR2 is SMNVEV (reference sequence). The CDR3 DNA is TGTGCCAGCAGTTTACGGGTCAGCCGTTCCTCAGGGGATACGCAGTATTTT. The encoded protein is CASSLRVSRSSGDTQYF.

CDR3 in DNA: TGTGCCAGCAGTGAAAGGATCTATGGCTACACCTTC. It codes for CASSERIYGYTF. The rearrangement joins TRBV6-1 to TRBJ1-2, with D hard to call. The germline gives CDR1 MNHNS, CDR2 SASEGT. The CDR3 consists of 12 residues. The germline V and J ends were trimmed by 2 bases and 4 bases, with 5 bases remaining between them.

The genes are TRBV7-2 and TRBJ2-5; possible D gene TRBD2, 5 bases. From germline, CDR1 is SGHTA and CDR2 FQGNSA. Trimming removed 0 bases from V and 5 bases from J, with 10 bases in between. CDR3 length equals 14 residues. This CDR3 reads CASSLAGAVETQYF. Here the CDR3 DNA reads TGTGCCAGCAGCTTAGCGGGAGCTGTGGAGACCCAGTACTTC.

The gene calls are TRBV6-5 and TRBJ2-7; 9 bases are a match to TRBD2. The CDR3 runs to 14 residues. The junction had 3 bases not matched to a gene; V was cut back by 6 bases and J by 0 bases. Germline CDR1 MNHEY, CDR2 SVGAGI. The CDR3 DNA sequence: TGTGCCAGCAGGACTAGCGGAGGCTCCTACGAGCAGTACTTC. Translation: CASRTSGGSYEQYF.